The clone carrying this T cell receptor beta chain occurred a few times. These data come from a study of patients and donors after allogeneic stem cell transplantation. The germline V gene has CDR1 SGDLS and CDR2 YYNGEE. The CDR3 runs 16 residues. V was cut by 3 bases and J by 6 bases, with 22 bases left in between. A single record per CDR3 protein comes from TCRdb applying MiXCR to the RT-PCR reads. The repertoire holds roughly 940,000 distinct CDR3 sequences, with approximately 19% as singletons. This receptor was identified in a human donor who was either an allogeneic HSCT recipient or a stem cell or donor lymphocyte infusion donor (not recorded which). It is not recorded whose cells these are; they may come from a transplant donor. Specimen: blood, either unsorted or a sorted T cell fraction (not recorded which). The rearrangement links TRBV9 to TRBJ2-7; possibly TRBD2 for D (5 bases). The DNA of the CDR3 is TGTGCCAGCAGCGCCCGGGCCACGGTAGGGAGTGGCGAGCAGTACTTC. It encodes CASSARATVGSGEQYF.